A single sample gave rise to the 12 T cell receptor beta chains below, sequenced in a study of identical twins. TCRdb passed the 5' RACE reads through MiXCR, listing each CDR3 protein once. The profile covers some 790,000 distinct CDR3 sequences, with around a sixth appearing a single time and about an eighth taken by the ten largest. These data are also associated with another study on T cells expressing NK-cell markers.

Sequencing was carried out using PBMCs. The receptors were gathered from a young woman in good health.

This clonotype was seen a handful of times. The CDR3 reads CASIWLTGNTIYF. DNA for the CDR3: TGTGCCAGCATATGGCTGACTGGAAACACCATATATTTT. The chain carries TRBV2 and TRBJ1-3, with no clear D. Germline CDR1 and CDR2: SNHLY and FYNNEI. This CDR3 is built from 13 residues. Trimming shortened V by 7 bases and J by 2 bases, and 9 bases separated the two germline ends.

The CDR3 protein is CASSPTWDEAGEKLFF. Here the CDR3 DNA reads TGTGCCAGCAGCCCCACCTGGGACGAGGCTGGTGAAAAACTGTTTTTT. The chain links TRBV9 to TRBJ1-4; weak D call: TRBD1 (5 bases). This CDR3 has 16 residues. Trimming left V 4 bases short and J 7 bases short, with 20 bases between. CDR1 is SGDLS and CDR2 is YYNGEE in the germline V gene.

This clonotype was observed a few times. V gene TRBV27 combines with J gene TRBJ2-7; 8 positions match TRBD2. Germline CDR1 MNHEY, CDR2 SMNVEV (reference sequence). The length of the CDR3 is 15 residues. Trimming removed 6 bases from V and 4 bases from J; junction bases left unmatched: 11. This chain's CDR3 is CASSPTAGGPYEQYF. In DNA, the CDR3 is TGTGCCAGCAGCCCGACTGCGGGGGGACCTTACGAGCAGTACTTC.

The CDR3 is CSARTSGGSYEQYF. CDR3 nucleotide sequence: TGCAGTGCTCGCACTAGCGGGGGATCATACGAGCAGTACTTC. The chain combines TRBV20-1 with TRBJ2-7; 11 bases align to TRBD2. The CDR3 is 14 amino acids. The junction had 7 bases not matched to a gene; V was cut back by 5 bases and J by 4 bases. Germline V CDR1 and CDR2: DFQATT, SNEGSKA (reference sequence).

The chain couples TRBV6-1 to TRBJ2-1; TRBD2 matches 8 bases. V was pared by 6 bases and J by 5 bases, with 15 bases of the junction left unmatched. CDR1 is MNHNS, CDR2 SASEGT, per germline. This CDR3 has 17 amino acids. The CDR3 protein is CASRTLRAGGPNNEQFF. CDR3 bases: TGTGCCAGCAGAACACTCAGGGCGGGAGGCCCTAACAATGAGCAGTTCTTC.

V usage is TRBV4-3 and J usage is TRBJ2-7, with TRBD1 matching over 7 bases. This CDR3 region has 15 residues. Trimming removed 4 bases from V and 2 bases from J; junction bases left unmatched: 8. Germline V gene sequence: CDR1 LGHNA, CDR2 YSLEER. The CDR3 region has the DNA TGCGCCAGCAGCCCTAATCCGGGACAGACCTACGAGCAGTACTTC. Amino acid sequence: CASSPNPGQTYEQYF.

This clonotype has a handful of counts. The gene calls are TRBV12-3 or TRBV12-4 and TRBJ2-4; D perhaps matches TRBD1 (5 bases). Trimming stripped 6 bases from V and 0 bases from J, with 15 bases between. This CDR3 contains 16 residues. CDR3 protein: CASRPDSLLAKNIQYF. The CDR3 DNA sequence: TGTGCCAGCAGGCCAGACAGCCTTCTAGCCAAAAACATTCAGTACTTC.

The CDR3 region is CASSSHDRGYGYTF. The CDR3 nucleotides are TGTGCCAGCAGCTCCCACGACAGGGGTTATGGCTACACCTTC. The V gene is TRBV28, the J gene TRBJ1-2; 8 bases are shared with TRBD1. Germline lookup yields CDR1 MDHEN and CDR2 SYDVKM. The CDR3 has 14 amino acids. V lost 6 bases and J lost 5; bases outside the gene matches: 8.

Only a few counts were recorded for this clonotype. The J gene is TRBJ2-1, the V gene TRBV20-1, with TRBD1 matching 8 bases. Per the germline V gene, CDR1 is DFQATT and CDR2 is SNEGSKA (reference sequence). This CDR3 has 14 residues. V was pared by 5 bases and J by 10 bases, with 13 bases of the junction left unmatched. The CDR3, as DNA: TGCAGTGCTCCGGGACAGGTAAATTACAGGGAGCAGTTCTTC. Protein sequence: CSAPGQVNYREQFF.

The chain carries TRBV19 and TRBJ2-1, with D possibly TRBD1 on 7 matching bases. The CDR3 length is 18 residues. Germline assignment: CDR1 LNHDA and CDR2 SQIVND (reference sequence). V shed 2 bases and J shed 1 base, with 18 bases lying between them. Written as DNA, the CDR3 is TGTGCCAGTAGTATAAGGCCAGGGGGGATTGGGTCCTACAATGAGCAGTTCTTC. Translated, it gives CASSIRPGGIGSYNEQFF. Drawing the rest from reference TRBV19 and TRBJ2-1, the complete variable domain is DGGITQSPKYLFRKEGQNVTLSCEQNLNHDAMYWYRQDPGQGLRLIYYSQIVNDFQKGDIAEGYSVSREKKESFPLTVTSAQKNPTAFYLCASSIRPGGIGSYNEQFFGPGTRLTVL.

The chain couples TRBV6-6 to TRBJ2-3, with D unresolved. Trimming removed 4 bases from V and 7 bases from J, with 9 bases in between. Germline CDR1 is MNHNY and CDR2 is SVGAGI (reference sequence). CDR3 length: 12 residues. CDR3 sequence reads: CASSSTIYTQYF. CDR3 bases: TGTGCCAGCAGTTCGACAATTTATACGCAGTATTTT.

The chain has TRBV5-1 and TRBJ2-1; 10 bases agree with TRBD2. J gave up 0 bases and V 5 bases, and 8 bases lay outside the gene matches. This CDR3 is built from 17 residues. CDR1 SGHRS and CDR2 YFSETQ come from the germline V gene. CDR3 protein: CASRRTSGQSSYNEQFF. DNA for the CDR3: TGCGCCAGCAGGAGGACTAGCGGTCAAAGCTCCTACAATGAGCAGTTCTTC.